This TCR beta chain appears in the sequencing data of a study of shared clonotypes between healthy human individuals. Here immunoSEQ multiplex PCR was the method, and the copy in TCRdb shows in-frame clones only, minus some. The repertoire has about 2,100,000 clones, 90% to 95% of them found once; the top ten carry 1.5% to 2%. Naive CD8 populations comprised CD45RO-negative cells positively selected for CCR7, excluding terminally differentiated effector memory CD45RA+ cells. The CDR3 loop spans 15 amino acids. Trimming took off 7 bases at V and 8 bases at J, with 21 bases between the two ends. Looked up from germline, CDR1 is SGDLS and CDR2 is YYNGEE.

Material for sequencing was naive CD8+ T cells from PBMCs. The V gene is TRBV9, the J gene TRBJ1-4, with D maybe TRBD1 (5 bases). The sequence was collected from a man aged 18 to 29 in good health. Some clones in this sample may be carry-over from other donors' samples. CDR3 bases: TGTGCCAGCCGTAAAGGGTGGGGCGCTGGGGAAAAACTGTTTTTT. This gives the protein CASRKGWGAGEKLFF.